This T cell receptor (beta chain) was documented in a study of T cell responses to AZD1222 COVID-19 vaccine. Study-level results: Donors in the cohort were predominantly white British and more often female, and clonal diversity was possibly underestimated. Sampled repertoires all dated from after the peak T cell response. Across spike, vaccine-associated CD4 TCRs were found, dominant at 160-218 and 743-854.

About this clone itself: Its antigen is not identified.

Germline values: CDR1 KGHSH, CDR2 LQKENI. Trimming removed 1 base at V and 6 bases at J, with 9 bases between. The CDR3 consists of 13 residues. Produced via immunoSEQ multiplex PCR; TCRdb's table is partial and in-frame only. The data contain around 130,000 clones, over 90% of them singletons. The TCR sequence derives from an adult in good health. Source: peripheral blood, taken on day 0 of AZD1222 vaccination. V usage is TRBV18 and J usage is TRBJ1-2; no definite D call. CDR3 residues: CASSPQGINGYTF. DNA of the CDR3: TGTGCCAGCTCACCACAGGGAATAAATGGCTACACCTTC.